Listed below are T cell receptor beta chains from one sample, sequenced in a study of regulatory T cells in long-lasting Graves disease. One entry per CDR3 protein results from TCRdb running MiXCR on the multiplex PCR reads. Here the sample spans around 480,000 distinct CDR3 sequences, about 16% being singletons. This sample was shared with a second study, whose subject was T cells in Graves' hyperthyroidism and ophthalmopathy.

The sequencing here drew on peripheral blood mononuclear cells (PBMCs), taken at new diagnosis, from a patient treated with antithyroid drugs. The receptors shown here come from a woman in her forties or fifties with Graves disease. Each CDR3 is given with its conserved first and last residue. The order of the fields is D gene, clone size, CDR3 length, J gene, V gene, CDR3 DNA, CDR3 protein. The D gene is left open where the match is weak. Expanded clones are given a class, and other clones once, few, many or no size at all.

D: .
size: many
length: 17
J: TRBJ1-1
V: TRBV18
DNA: TGTGCCAGCTCGCCAAAGACCGGGTCGGTGCGGGACACTGAAGCTTTCTTT
CDR3: CASSPKTGSVRDTEAFF

D: .
size: few
length: 17
J: TRBJ2-6
V: TRBV24-1
DNA: TGTGCCACCAGTGGTGCCCTCGGCACCCGGGGGGCCAACGTCCTGACTTTC
CDR3: CATSGALGTRGANVLTF

D: .
size: .
length: 13
J: TRBJ1-2
V: TRBV3-1
DNA: TGTGCCAGCAGCCAAGTGACCTTCGCGGGCTACACCTTC
CDR3: CASSQVTFAGYTF

D: .
size: .
length: 12
J: TRBJ2-7
V: TRBV5-1
DNA: TGCGCCAGCAGCCTTAATCGGGGCGAGCAGTACTTC
CDR3: CASSLNRGEQYF

D: .
size: .
length: 14
J: TRBJ1-2
V: TRBV4-1
DNA: TGCGCCAGCAGCCAAGAACCGGCAGTTTATGGCTACACCTTC
CDR3: CASSQEPAVYGYTF

D: TRBD2
size: many
length: 17
J: TRBJ2-5
V: TRBV2
DNA: TGTGCCAGCAGTTTACTAGCGGGGGGGCCGGGCCGAGAGACCCAGTACTTC
CDR3: CASSLLAGGPGRETQYF

D: .
size: once
length: 15
J: TRBJ2-2
V: TRBV6-2/TRBV6-3
DNA: TGTGCCTCCGAACCGTGGGGAGGGGGTACTGGGGAGCTGTTTTTT
CDR3: CASEPWGGGTGELFF

D: .
size: many
length: 13
J: TRBJ1-2
V: TRBV6-1
DNA: TGTGCCAGCAAGGTCATGCAGGAGGATGGCTACACCTTC
CDR3: CASKVMQEDGYTF

D: .
size: many
length: 13
J: TRBJ2-3
V: TRBV20-1
DNA: TGCAGTGCTAAAAGCCCAGGGAGCGGTACGCAGTATTTT
CDR3: CSAKSPGSGTQYF

D: TRBD2
size: many
length: 16
J: TRBJ2-3
V: TRBV3-1
DNA: TGTGCCAGCAGACCCCATGGACTAGAGTTCCCCTATACGCAGTATTTT
CDR3: CASRPHGLEFPYTQYF

D: .
size: many
length: 15
J: TRBJ2-1
V: TRBV5-1
DNA: TGTGCCAGCAGCCCCCCTGGGAGCTCCTACAATGAGCAGTTCTTC
CDR3: CASSPPGSSYNEQFF

D: .
size: many
length: 14
J: TRBJ2-2
V: TRBV7-8
DNA: TGTGCCAGCAGCACTCGCAAGGACACCGGGGAGCTGTTTTTT
CDR3: CASSTRKDTGELFF

D: .
size: .
length: 13
J: TRBJ1-1
V: TRBV10-1
DNA: TGCGCCAGCAGTGACCCGCCGAACACTGAAGCTTTCTTT
CDR3: CASSDPPNTEAFF

D: TRBD2
size: .
length: 18
J: TRBJ2-1
V: TRBV11-2
DNA: TGTGCCAGCAGCTTAGGGGGACTAGCGGATTACTCCTACAATGAGCAGTTCTTC
CDR3: CASSLGGLADYSYNEQFF

D: .
size: few
length: 13
J: TRBJ2-2
V: TRBV12-3/TRBV12-4
DNA: TGTGCCAGCTCCACCTTTGTCGCCGGGGAGCTGTTTTTT
CDR3: CASSTFVAGELFF

D: .
size: few
length: 18
J: TRBJ1-6
V: TRBV6-2/TRBV6-3
DNA: TGTGCCAGCAGTTACTCGATGGTCGGCAGCTCCTATAATTCACCCCTCCACTTT
CDR3: CASSYSMVGSSYNSPLHF

D: .
size: many
length: 14
J: TRBJ2-2
V: TRBV12-3/TRBV12-4
DNA: TGTGCCAGCAGCCGTAGACAGACCCCCGGGGAGCTGTTTTTT
CDR3: CASSRRQTPGELFF

D: .
size: .
length: 16
J: TRBJ1-5
V: TRBV4-1
DNA: TGCGCCAGCAGCCAAGATTGTGGTATTAGCAATCAGCCCCAGCATTTT
CDR3: CASSQDCGISNQPQHF

D: TRBD1
size: few
length: 16
J: TRBJ1-5
V: TRBV18
DNA: TGTGCCAGCTCACCACCCACAGGGGGGAAAAATCAGCCCCAGCATTTT
CDR3: CASSPPTGGKNQPQHF

D: .
size: many
length: 15
J: TRBJ1-2
V: TRBV2
DNA: TGTGCCAGCAGTGAAGCTGGGGAGAAGAGCTATGGCTACACCTTC
CDR3: CASSEAGEKSYGYTF

D: TRBD2
size: .
length: 18
J: TRBJ2-1
V: TRBV4-2
DNA: TGTGCCAGCAGCCAAGACCCGGGACTAGCGGGGGACTACAATGAGCAGTTCTTC
CDR3: CASSQDPGLAGDYNEQFF

D: TRBD2
size: .
length: 14
J: TRBJ2-1
V: TRBV10-3
DNA: TGTGCCATCAGTGGGAGTGGGGGGGTCTCGAAGCAGTTCTTC
CDR3: CAISGSGGVSKQFF

D: .
size: .
length: 13
J: TRBJ1-4
V: TRBV5-8
DNA: TGTGCCAGCAGCTATCAGGGGACCAAAAAACTGTTTTTT
CDR3: CASSYQGTKKLFF

D: TRBD1
size: many
length: 11
J: TRBJ1-1
V: TRBV12-5
DNA: TGTGCTAGTGGTGGGACAGCTGAAGCTTTCTTT
CDR3: CASGGTAEAFF

D: TRBD1
size: .
length: 14
J: TRBJ1-6
V: TRBV28
DNA: TGTGCCAGCAGACCGGGACAGGGTTGTTCACCCCTCCACTTT
CDR3: CASRPGQGCSPLHF